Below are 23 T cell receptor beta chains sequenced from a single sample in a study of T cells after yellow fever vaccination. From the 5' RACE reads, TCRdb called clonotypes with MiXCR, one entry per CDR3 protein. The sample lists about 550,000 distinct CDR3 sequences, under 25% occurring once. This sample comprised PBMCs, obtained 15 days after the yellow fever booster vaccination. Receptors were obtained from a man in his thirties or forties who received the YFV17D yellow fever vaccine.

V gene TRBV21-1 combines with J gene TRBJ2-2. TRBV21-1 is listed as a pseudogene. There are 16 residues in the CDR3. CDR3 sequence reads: CASSLDGKANTGELFF. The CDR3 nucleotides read TGTGCCAGCAGCCTGGACGGTAAAGCGAACACCGGGGAGCTGTTTTTT.

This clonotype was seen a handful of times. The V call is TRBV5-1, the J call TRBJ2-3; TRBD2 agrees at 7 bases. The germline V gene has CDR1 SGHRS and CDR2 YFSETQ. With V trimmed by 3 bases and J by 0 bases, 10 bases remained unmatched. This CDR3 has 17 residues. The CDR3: CASSSQPSSGSTDTQYF. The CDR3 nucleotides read TGCGCCAGCAGCTCTCAACCGTCTAGCGGAAGCACAGATACGCAGTATTTT.

CDR3: CASSPDTGGNIQYF. The CDR3 DNA follows: TGCGCCAGCAGCCCAGATACAGGAGGAAACATTCAGTACTTC. This sequence joins TRBV5-1 and TRBJ2-4; D might be TRBD1 or TRBD2, each matching 5 bases. The CDR3 has 14 amino acids. Per germline, CDR1 SGHRS and CDR2 YFSETQ. Trimming took off 4 bases at V and 6 bases at J, with 14 bases between the two ends.

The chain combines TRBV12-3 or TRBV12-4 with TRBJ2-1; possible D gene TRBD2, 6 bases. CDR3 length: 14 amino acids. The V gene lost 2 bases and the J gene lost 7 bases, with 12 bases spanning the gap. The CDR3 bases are TGTGCCAGCAGTTTACCGGGAGTAGTAAATGAGCAGTTCTTC. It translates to CASSLPGVVNEQFF.

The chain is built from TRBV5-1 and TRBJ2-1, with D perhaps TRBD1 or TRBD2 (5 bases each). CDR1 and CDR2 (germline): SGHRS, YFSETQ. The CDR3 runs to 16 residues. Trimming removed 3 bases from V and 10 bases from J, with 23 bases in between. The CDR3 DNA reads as TGCGCCAGCAGCTCCTCCGGGACGGATACGATTATAGAGCAGTTCTTC. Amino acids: CASSSSGTDTIIEQFF. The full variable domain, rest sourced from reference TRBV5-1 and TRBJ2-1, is KAGVTQTPRYLIKTRGQQVTLSCSPISGHRSVSWYQQTPGQGLQFLFEYFSETQRNKGNFPGRFSGRQFSNSRSEMNVSTLELGDSALYLCASSSSGTDTIIEQFFGPGTRLTVL.

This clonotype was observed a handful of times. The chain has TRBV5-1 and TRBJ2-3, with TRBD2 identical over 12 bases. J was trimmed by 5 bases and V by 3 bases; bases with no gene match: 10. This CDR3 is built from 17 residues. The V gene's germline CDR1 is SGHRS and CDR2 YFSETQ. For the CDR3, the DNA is TGCGCCAGCAGCTCTGGACTAGCGGGATCCGCGATAGATACGCAGTATTTT. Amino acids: CASSSGLAGSAIDTQYF.

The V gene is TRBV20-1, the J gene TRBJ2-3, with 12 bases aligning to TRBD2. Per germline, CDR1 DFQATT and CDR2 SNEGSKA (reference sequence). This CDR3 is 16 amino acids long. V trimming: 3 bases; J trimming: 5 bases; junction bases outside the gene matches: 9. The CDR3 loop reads CSASPSTSGSGDTQYF. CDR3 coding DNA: TGCAGTGCTAGCCCATCGACTAGCGGGAGTGGAGATACGCAGTATTTT.

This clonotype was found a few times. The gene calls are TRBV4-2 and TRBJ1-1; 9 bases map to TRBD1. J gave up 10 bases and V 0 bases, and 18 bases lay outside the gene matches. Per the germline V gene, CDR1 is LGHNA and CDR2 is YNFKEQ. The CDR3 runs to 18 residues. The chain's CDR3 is CASSQDTRTGVTLEGAFF. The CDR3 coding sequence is TGTGCCAGCAGCCAAGATACCCGGACAGGGGTTACCCTCGAGGGAGCTTTCTTT.

CDR3 bases: TGTGCCGTCCGCTGGGGGAACACCGGGGAGCTGTTTTTT. Its protein product is CAVRWGNTGELFF. The V and J genes are TRBV6-2 or TRBV6-3 and TRBJ2-2; D gene uncertain. Trimming stripped 11 bases from V and 1 base from J, with 11 bases between. CDR1 MNHEY and CDR2 SVGEGT come from the germline V gene. CDR3 length: 13 amino acids.

CDR3 loop: CASSFETPMNEQFF. CDR3 bases: TGTGCCAGCAGCTTTGAAACCCCAATGAATGAGCAGTTCTTC. The V gene is TRBV7-9, the J gene TRBJ2-1; no definite D call. The CDR3 extends over 14 amino acids. Trimming shortened V by 3 bases and J by 7 bases, and 13 bases separated the two germline ends. Germline V gene sequence: CDR1 SEHNR, CDR2 FQNEAQ (reference sequence).

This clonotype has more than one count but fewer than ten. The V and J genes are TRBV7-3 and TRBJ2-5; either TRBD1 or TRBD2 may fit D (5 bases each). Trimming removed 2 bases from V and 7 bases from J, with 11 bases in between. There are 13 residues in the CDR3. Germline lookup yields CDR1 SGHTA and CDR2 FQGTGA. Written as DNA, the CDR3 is TGTGCCAGCAGCTTACCAGGGAGATCGACCCAGTACTTC. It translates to CASSLPGRSTQYF.

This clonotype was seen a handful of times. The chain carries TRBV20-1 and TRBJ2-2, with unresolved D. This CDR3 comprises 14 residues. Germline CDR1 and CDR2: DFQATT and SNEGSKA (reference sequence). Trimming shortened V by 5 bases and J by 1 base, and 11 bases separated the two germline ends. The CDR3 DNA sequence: TGCAGTGCTGCAAACCGCCTGAACACCGGGGAGCTGTTTTTT. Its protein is CSAANRLNTGELFF.

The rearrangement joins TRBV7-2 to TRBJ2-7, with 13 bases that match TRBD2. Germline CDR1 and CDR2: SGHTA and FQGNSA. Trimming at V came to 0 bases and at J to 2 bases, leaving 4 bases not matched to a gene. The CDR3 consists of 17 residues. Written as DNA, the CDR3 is TGTGCCAGCAGCTTAGCCATACTAGCGGGAGGGACCTACGAGCAGTACTTC. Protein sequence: CASSLAILAGGTYEQYF.

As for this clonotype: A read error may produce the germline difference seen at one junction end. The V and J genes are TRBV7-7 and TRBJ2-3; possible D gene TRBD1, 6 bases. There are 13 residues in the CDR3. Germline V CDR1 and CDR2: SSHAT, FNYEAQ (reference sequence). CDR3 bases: TGTGCTAGCAGCTGGGACACCACAGATACGCAGTATTTT. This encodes CASSWDTTDTQYF.

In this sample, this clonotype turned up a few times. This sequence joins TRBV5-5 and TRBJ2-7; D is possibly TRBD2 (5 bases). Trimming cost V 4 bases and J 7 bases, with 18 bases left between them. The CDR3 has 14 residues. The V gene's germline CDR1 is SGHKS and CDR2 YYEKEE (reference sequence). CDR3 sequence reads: CASSPTPGMREQYF. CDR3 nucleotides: TGTGCCAGCAGCCCAACCCCGGGGATGAGGGAGCAGTACTTC.

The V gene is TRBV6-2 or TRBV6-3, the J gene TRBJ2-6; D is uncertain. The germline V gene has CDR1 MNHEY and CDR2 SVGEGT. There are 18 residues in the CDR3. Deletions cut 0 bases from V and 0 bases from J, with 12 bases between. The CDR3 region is CASSYSLSSGSGANVLTF. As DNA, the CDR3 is TGTGCCAGCAGTTACTCTCTCAGCTCCGGCTCTGGGGCCAACGTCCTGACTTTC.

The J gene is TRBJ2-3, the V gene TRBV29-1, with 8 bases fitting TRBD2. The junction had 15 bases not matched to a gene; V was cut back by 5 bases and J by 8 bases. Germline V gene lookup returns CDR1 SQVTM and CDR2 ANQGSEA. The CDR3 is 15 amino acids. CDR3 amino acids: CSVTPGTSPDRTQYF. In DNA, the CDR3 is TGCAGCGTTACCCCCGGGACTAGTCCGGATCGTACGCAGTATTTT.

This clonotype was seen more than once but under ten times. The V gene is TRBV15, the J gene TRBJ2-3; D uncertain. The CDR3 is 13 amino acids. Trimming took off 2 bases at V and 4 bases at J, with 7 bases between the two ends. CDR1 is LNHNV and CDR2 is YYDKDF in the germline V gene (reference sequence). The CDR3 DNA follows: TGTGCCACCAGCAGACCCGACGCAGATACGCAGTATTTT. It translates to CATSRPDADTQYF.

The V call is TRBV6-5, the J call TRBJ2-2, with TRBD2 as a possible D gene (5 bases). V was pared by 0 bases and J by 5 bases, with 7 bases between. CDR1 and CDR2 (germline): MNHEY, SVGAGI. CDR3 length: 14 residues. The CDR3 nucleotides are TGTGCCAGCAGTTACTCCGCGGGTACCGGGGAGCTGTTTTTT. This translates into CASSYSAGTGELFF.

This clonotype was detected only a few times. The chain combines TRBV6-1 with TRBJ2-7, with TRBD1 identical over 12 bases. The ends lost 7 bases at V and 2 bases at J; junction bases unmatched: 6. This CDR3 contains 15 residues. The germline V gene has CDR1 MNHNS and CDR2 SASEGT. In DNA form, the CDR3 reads TGTGCCAGCATATCCGGGACAGGGGGCACCTACGAGCAGTACTTC. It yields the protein CASISGTGGTYEQYF.

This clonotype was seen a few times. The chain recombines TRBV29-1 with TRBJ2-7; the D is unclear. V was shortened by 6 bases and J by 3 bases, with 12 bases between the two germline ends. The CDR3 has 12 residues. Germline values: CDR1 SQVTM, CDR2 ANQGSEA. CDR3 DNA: TGCAGCGTCTCAAAAGACCGCTACGAGCAGTACTTC. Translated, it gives CSVSKDRYEQYF.

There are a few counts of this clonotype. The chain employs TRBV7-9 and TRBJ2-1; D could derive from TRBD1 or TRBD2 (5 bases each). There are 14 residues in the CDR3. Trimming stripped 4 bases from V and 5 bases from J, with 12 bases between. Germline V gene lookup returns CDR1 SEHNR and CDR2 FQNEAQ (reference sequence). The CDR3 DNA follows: TGTGCCAGCAGCTGGGACCCGCGACACAATGAGCAGTTCTTC. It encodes CASSWDPRHNEQFF.

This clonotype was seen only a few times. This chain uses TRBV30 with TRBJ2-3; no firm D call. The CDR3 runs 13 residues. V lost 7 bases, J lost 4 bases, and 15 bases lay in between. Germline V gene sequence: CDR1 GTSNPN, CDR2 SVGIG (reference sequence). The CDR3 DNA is TGTGCCTTTCTCGTGGGTTTGGCAGATACGCAGTATTTT. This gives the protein CAFLVGLADTQYF.